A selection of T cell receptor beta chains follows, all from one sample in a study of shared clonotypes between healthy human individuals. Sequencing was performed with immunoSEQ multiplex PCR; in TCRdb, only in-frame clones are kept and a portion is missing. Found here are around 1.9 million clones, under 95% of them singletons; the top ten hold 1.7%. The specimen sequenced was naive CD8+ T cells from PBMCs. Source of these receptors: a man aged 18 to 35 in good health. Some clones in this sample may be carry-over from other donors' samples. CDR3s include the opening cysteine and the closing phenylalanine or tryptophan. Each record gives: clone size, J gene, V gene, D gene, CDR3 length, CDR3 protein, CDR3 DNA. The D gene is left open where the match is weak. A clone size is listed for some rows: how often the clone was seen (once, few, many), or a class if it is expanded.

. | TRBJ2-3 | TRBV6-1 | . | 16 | CASSAPRRRSTDTQYF | TGTGCCAGCAGTGCCCCTAGGAGGAGGAGCACAGATACGCAGTATTTT
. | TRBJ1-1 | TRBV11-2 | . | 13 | CASSSQGRTEAFF | TGTGCCAGCAGCTCCCAGGGGAGAACTGAAGCTTTCTTT
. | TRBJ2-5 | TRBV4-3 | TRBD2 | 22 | CASSQEGGRAGGQIRLKETQYF | TGCGCCAGCAGCCAAGAGGGGGGGAGAGCGGGAGGGCAGATAAGGCTTAAAGAGACCCAGTACTTC
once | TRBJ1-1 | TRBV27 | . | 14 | CASSWGGLYTEAFF | TGTGCCAGCAGTTGGGGTGGGTTATACACTGAAGCTTTCTTT
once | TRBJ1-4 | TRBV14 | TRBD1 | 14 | CASSPGTVNEKLFF | TGTGCCAGCAGTCCCGGGACAGTTAATGAAAAACTGTTTTTT
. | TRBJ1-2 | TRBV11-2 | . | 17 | CASSGGTGWAHNYGYTF | TGTGCCAGCAGCGGAGGGACGGGTTGGGCCCATAACTATGGCTACACCTTC
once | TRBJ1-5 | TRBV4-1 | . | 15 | CASSRSGRSDQPQHF | TGCGCCAGCAGCCGCTCGGGACGGAGCGATCAGCCCCAGCATTTT
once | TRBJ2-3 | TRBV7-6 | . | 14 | CASSLTSLGGTQYF | TGTGCCAGCAGCTTAACATCCCTGGGAGGTACGCAGTATTTT
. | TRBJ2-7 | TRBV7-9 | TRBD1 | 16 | CASSLAPGTGSYEQYF | TGTGCCAGCAGCTTAGCGCCCGGGACAGGGAGCTACGAGCAGTACTTC
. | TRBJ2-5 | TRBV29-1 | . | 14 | CSVEDLFPEETQYF | TGCAGCGTTGAAGATCTTTTCCCCGAGGAGACCCAGTACTTC
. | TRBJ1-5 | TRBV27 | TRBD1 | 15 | CASSRDRGQNQPQHF | TGTGCCAGCAGCCGTGACAGGGGTCAAAATCAGCCCCAGCATTTT
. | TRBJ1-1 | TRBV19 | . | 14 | CASSIRGGWTEAFF | TGTGCCAGTAGTATCCGGGGAGGGTGGACTGAAGCTTTCTTT
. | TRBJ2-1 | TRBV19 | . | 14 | CASSPGEGVNEQFF | TGTGCCAGTAGTCCTGGGGAAGGGGTCAATGAGCAGTTCTTC
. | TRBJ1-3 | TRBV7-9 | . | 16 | CASSLGPARSGNTIYF | TGTGCCAGCAGCTTAGGCCCAGCTCGCTCTGGAAACACCATATATTTT
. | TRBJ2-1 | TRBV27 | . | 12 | CASSSVADEQFF | TGTGCCAGCAGTTCAGTGGCAGACGAGCAGTTCTTC
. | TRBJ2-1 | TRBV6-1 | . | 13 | CATKGSGYNEQFF | TGTGCCACCAAAGGCAGTGGCTACAATGAGCAGTTCTTC
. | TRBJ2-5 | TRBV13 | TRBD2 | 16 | CASSSALREGPETQYF | TGTGCCAGCAGCTCCGCCCTCCGGGAGGGCCCCGAGACCCAGTACTTC
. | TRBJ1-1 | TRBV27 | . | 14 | CASSSLDAGGFAFF | TGTGCCAGCAGTTCTCTCGATGCTGGCGGGTTTGCTTTCTTT
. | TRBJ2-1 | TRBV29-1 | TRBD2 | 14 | CSFRLAGGYNEQFF | TGCAGCTTTCGACTAGCGGGAGGGTACAATGAGCAGTTCTTC
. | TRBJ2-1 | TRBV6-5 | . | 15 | CASSYGAPVPDEQFF | TGTGCCAGCAGTTACGGGGCCCCGGTTCCGGATGAGCAGTTCTTC
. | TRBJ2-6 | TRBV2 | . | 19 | CASSERPRVKVGGANVLTF | TGTGCCAGCAGTGAAAGGCCCAGGGTTAAAGTCGGTGGGGCCAACGTCCTGACTTTC
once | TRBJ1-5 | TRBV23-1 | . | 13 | CASSQLENQPQHF | TGCGCCAGCAGTCAACTGGAAAATCAGCCCCAGCATTTT
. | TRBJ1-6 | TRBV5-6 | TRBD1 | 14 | CASSIQGYNSPLHF | TGTGCCAGCAGCATACAGGGGTATAATTCACCCCTCCACTTT
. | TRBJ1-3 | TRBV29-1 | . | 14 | CSASDSSLGNTIYF | TGCAGCGCCTCCGACAGCTCCCTGGGAAACACCATATATTTT
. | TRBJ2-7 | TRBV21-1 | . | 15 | CASRGLGQIHYEQYF | TGTGCCAGCAGGGGACTGGGGCAGATTCACTACGAGCAGTACTTC
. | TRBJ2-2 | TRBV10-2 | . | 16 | CASSEAGGRDPGELFF | TGCGCCAGCAGTGAGGCCGGGGGCCGGGACCCCGGGGAGCTGTTTTTT
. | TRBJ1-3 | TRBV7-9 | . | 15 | CASSPGLASGNTIYF | TGTGCCAGCAGCCCCGGCCTAGCCTCTGGAAACACCATATATTTT
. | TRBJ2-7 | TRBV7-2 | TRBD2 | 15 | CASSPLAGLAYEQYF | TGTGCCAGCAGCCCCCTTGCGGGACTAGCCTACGAGCAGTACTTC
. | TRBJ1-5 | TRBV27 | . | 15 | CASSLSRGARQPQHF | TGTGCCAGCAGTTTATCGCGGGGGGCGAGGCAGCCCCAGCATTTT
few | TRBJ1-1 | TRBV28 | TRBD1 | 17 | CASSLLGTGKGRSEAFF | TGTGCCAGCAGTTTACTTGGGACAGGGAAGGGAAGGAGTGAAGCTTTCTTT